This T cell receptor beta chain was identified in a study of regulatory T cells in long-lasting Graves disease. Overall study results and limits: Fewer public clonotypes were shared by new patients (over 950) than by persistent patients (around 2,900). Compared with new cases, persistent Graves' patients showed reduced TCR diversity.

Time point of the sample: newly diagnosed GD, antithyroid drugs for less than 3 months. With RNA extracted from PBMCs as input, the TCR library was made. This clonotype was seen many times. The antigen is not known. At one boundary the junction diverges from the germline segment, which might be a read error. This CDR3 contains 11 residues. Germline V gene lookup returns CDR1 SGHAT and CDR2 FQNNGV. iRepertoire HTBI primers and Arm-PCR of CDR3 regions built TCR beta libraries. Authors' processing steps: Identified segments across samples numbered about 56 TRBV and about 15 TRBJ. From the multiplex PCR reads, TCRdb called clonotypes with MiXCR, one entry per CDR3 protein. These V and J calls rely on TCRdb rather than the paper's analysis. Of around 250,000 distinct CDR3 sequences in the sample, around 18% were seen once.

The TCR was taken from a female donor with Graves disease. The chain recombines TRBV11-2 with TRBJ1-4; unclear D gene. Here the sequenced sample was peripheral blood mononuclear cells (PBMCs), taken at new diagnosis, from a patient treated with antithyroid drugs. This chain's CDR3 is CASSLLMAARF. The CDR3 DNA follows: TGTGCCAGCAGCTTACTGATGGCAGCCCGGTTT.